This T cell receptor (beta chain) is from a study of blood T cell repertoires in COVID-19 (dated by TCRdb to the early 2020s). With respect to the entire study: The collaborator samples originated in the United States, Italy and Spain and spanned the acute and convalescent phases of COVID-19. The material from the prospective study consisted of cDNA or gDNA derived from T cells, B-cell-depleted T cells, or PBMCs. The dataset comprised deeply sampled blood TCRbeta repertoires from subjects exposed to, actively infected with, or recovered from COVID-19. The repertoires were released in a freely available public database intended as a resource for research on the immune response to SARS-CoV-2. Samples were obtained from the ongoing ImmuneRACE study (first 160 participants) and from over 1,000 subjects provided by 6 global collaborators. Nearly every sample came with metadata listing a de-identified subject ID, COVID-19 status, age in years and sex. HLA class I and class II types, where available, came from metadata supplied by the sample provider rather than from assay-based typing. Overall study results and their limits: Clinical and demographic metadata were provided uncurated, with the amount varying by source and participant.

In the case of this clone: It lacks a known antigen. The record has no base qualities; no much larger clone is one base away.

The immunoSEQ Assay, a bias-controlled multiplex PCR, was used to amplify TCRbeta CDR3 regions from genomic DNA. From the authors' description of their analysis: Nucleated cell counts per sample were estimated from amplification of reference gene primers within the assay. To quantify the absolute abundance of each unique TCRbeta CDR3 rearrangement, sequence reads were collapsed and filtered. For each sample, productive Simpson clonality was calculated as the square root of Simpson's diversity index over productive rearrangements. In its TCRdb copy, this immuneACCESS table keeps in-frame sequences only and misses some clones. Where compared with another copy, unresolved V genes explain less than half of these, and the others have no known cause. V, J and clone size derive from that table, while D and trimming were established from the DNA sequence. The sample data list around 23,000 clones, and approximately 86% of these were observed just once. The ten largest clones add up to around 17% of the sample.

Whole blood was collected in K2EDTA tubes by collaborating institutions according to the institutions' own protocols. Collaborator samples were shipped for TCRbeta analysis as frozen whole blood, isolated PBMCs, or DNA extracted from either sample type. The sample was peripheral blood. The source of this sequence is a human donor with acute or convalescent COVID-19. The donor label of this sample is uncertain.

The CDR3 corresponds to CASTTRSEQFF. The base sequence is TGTGCCAGCACAACCCGGAGTGAGCAGTTCTTC. The chain joins TRBV9 to TRBJ2-1, with no reliable assignment of the D segment. The CDR3 contains 11 residues, cysteine and phenylalanine counted. Only CDR3 DNA is held: 33 bases, read in frame from base 1. Via the germline V gene, CDR1 is SGDLS and CDR2 YYNGEE. V lost 6 bases and J lost 9 bases; the stretch between them is 10 bases long.